This is a list of T cell receptor beta chains from one sample in a study of cytomegalovirus exposure and HLA in healthy donors. Sequencing was performed with immunoSEQ multiplex PCR; in TCRdb, only in-frame clones are kept and a portion is missing. The sample includes 150,000 to 180,000 clones, around 84% of them seen just once. Sequenced material: PBMCs. The receptors come from a woman aged 40 to 50 in good health and CMV-seropositive. The CDR3 runs from the conserved cysteine through the conserved F or W. A D gene is named only where the DNA matches it firmly. Size is omitted from some rows. Given values are once, few, many or a class for expanded clones.

-	TRBD1	TRBV28	13	TRBJ1-1	TGTGCCAGCAGTGATACAGGGGTCTATAAAGCTTTCTTT	CASSDTGVYKAFF
-	TRBD1	TRBV5-1	16	TRBJ2-2	TGCGCCAGCAGCCCACGGACAGGGGACAACACCGGGGAGCTGTTTTTT	CASSPRTGDNTGELFF
once	TRBD2	TRBV28	15	TRBJ2-7	TGTGCCAGCAGACCGAGCGCGTGGGAGGGAGGCGAGCAGTACTTC	CASRPSAWEGGEQYF
-	TRBD2	TRBV2	15	TRBJ2-3	TGTGCCAGCAGTGAAGGGACTAGCGGGAGAGATACGCAGTATTTT	CASSEGTSGRDTQYF
-	-	TRBV29-1	14	TRBJ1-1	TGCAGCGTTGAAGATAGAGGACATAGAACTGAAGCTTTCTTT	CSVEDRGHRTEAFF
-	-	TRBV6-6	13	TRBJ2-7	TGTGCCAGCAGTTACGGGTACAGCTACGAGCAGTACTTC	CASSYGYSYEQYF
-	-	TRBV13	17	TRBJ2-3	TGTGCCAGCAGCGCATCCCTCTCAGGGGGGCCCACAGATACGCAGTATTTT	CASSASLSGGPTDTQYF
-	TRBD1	TRBV30	14	TRBJ2-5	TGTGCCTGGCGGCGCCGGGACAGGGGGGGGGACCATTACTTC	CAWRRRDRGGDHYF
-	-	TRBV6-1	14	TRBJ1-5	TGTGCCATAGGGGGGGGGATCAGAGGTCAGCCCCAGCATTTT	CAIGGGIRGQPQHF
-	TRBD2	TRBV19	13	TRBJ2-3	TGTGCCACCGGACTAGCGGGGGCAGATACGCAGTATTTT	CATGLAGADTQYF
once	TRBD1	TRBV28	21	TRBJ1-5	TGTGCCAGCAGTTTATCTAACCAGAATTACGACAGGGATGATAGCAATCAGCCCCAGCATTTT	CASSLSNQNYDRDDSNQPQHF
-	-	TRBV7-2	13	TRBJ2-2	TGTGCCAGCAGCTTAGTTCGGGGCGGGGAGCTGTTTTTT	CASSLVRGGELFF
few	-	TRBV5-8	17	TRBJ2-2	TGTGCCAGCAGCTGGATGACGGGGGATTCCTACACCGGGGAGCTGTTTTTT	CASSWMTGDSYTGELFF
-	-	TRBV2	12	TRBJ2-1	TGTGCCAGCACCAGCGCGGGTAATGAGCAGTTCTTC	CASTSAGNEQFF
few	-	TRBV27	17	TRBJ1-5	TGTGCCAGCAGCGCCCTTAGGAGGGCCAGGGGCAATCAGCCCCAGCATTTT	CASSALRRARGNQPQHF
-	-	TRBV5-4	15	TRBJ1-2	TGTGCCAGCAGCTTCCCCCAGGGAATCAGCTATGGCTACACCTTC	CASSFPQGISYGYTF
-	-	TRBV27	17	TRBJ2-3	TGTGCCAGCAGTTTATCCGGCAGGACAGTCAGCACAGATACGCAGTATTTT	CASSLSGRTVSTDTQYF
once	-	TRBV7-9	13	TRBJ1-5	TGTGCCAGCAGCCGACAGGGCAATCAGCCCCAGCATTTT	CASSRQGNQPQHF
-	TRBD1	TRBV5-6	17	TRBJ2-6	TGTGCCAGCAGACCCAGGACAGGGGTAGCTGGGGCCAACGTCCTGACTTTC	CASRPRTGVAGANVLTF
-	TRBD1	TRBV5-4	15	TRBJ1-2	TGTGCCAGCAGCTTGGCCGGGACAGGTTCCCACGGCTACACCTTC	CASSLAGTGSHGYTF
few	TRBD2	TRBV7-2	16	TRBJ2-3	TGTGCCAGCAGCGCTCGACTAGCGGGGCTGGCAGATACGCAGTATTTT	CASSARLAGLADTQYF
-	TRBD2	TRBV7-9	15	TRBJ2-2	TGTGCCGGCATTGCGAGAGCGGGAGGGACCGGGGAGCTGTTTTTT	CAGIARAGGTGELFF
-	TRBD1	TRBV5-1	14	TRBJ1-2	TGCGCCAGCAGCTCAGGACAGGGGCACTATGGCTACACCTTC	CASSSGQGHYGYTF
-	-	TRBV7-9	16	TRBJ1-1	TGTGCCAGCAGCCCTATGGGGGCTCGGATGAACACTGAAGCTTTCTTT	CASSPMGARMNTEAFF
-	-	TRBV9	14	TRBJ1-1	TGTGCCAGCAGCGCCCGCCCAGGGAACACTGAAGCTTTCTTT	CASSARPGNTEAFF
-	TRBD2	TRBV6-1	15	TRBJ2-1	TGTGCCAGCAGTCTAGCGGGGAGCTCCTACAATGAGCAGTTCTTC	CASSLAGSSYNEQFF
-	TRBD2	TRBV7-9	13	TRBJ2-5	TGTGCCAGCAGCTTTAGCGGGGTAGAGACCCAGTACTTC	CASSFSGVETQYF
many	TRBD2	TRBV7-2	16	TRBJ2-1	TGTGCCAGCAGCTTAGTAGGTCTAGCGGGAGGCAATGAGCAGTTCTTC	CASSLVGLAGGNEQFF
-	-	TRBV2	15	TRBJ1-4	TGTGCCAGCAGTCCTAAGCCAGGAATTGGCGCAAAACTGTTTTTT	CASSPKPGIGAKLFF
few	TRBD2	TRBV4-2	16	TRBJ2-7	TGTGCCAGCAGCCAAGTAACTAGCGGGAGGGCCGACGAGCAGTACTTC	CASSQVTSGRADEQYF
-	TRBD1	TRBV10-1	14	TRBJ2-2	TGCGCCAGCAGTTCCGGGACAGACACCGGGGAGCTGTTTTTT	CASSSGTDTGELFF
-	TRBD1	TRBV4-1	15	TRBJ2-7	TGCGCCAGCAGCCAGTCGGGACAGGGAGGGTACGAGCAGTACTTC	CASSQSGQGGYEQYF
-	TRBD2	TRBV11-3	15	TRBJ2-7	TGTGCCAGCAGACGCGGGACTAGCGGGTCCTACGAGCAGTACTTC	CASRRGTSGSYEQYF
-	TRBD2	TRBV10-1	16	TRBJ2-1	TGCGCCAGCAGTGAGTCGGGACTAGCGGGAGCGGATGAGCAGTTCTTC	CASSESGLAGADEQFF
few	-	TRBV28	13	TRBJ1-5	TGTGCCAGCAGTTTTCAAGTTAGTCAGCCCCAGCATTTT	CASSFQVSQPQHF
medium-sized	TRBD1	TRBV2	13	TRBJ1-4	TGTGCCGGACGACAGGGAGGAATAGAAAAACTGTTTTTT	CAGRQGGIEKLFF
-	-	TRBV5-1	15	TRBJ1-4	TGCGCCAGCAGCTTGGGGGCAGGGGTAAATGAAAAACTGTTTTTT	CASSLGAGVNEKLFF
-	TRBD2	TRBV6-6	15	TRBJ2-1	TGTGCCAGCAGTTACCGGGGACTAGCGGGAGATGAGCAGTTCTTC	CASSYRGLAGDEQFF
-	-	TRBV9	14	TRBJ1-1	TGTGCCAGCAGCGCCCGACAGGATAACACTGAAGCTTTCTTT	CASSARQDNTEAFF
-	-	TRBV19	15	TRBJ2-2	TGTGCCAGTAGTGCGCGGGACGGTGAAGGGACGGAGCTGTTTTTT	CASSARDGEGTELFF
once	TRBD2	TRBV23-1	13	TRBJ2-7	TGCGCCAGCAGTTGGGAGGGCCGCCACGAGCAGTACTTC	CASSWEGRHEQYF
-	TRBD2	TRBV7-2	19	TRBJ2-7	TGTGCCAGCAGCTTCTCCAAAGGGACTAGCGGGAGGGCCCTCTCTGAGCAGTACTTC	CASSFSKGTSGRALSEQYF
-	TRBD1	TRBV6-1	14	TRBJ2-7	TGTGCCAGCAGCCCAGGGGGCTATGACTACGAGCAGTACTTC	CASSPGGYDYEQYF
-	-	TRBV14	16	TRBJ2-7	TGTGCCAGCAGCCAAAGGTTAGGGGCCCTAACCTACGAGCAGTACTTC	CASSQRLGALTYEQYF
-	-	TRBV5-5	12	TRBJ1-1	TGTGCCAGCAGCTTTGTAAATCTTGAAGCTTTCTTT	CASSFVNLEAFF
-	TRBD2	TRBV19	15	TRBJ2-1	TGTGCCAGCGGCAATAGCGGGAGCTTTTACAATGAGCAGTTCTTC	CASGNSGSFYNEQFF
few	TRBD1	TRBV6-5	12	TRBJ1-1	TGTGCCAGTACAGGGGTGAGGACTGAAGCTTTCTTT	CASTGVRTEAFF
-	TRBD1	TRBV5-6	17	TRBJ1-1	TGTGCCAGCAGCAGACAAACCCGAGGGACAGCCCCTATACGAGCTTTCTTT	CASSRQTRGTAPIRAFF
-	TRBD1	TRBV5-1	16	TRBJ2-7	TGCGCCAGCAGCTTGGGTACCGGGACAGGGTTGGCCGAGCAGTACTTC	CASSLGTGTGLAEQYF
-	-	TRBV5-8	17	TRBJ1-5	TGTGCCAGCAGCCTGTGGGGTCCCAGCCCCAGGGATCAGCCCCAGCATTTT	CASSLWGPSPRDQPQHF
-	TRBD1	TRBV6-6	16	TRBJ2-3	TGTGCCAGCAGAAACGAGGGACAGGGGGCCGCAGATACGCAGTATTTT	CASRNEGQGAADTQYF
-	TRBD2	TRBV30	16	TRBJ2-7	TGTGCCTGGAGTGGGGGGGAAACTAGCGGCTCCTACGAGCAGTACTTC	CAWSGGETSGSYEQYF
-	-	TRBV14	13	TRBJ1-2	TGTGCCAGCAGCCAAATTTTACAGTATGGCTACACCTTC	CASSQILQYGYTF
-	-	TRBV5-1	14	TRBJ1-5	TGCGCCAGCAGCTTGATACAGGGTGGACAGCCCCAGCATTTT	CASSLIQGGQPQHF